These 8 T cell receptor beta chains were sequenced from one sample in a study of blood T cell repertoires in COVID-19. Libraries were prepared by immunoSEQ multiplex PCR; TCRdb keeps only in-frame clonotypes and omits some of them. The table includes 130,000 to 150,000 clones, more than 70% detected once. Sequencing was carried out using peripheral blood. The source is a human donor in a cohort sampled during active COVID-19.

The rearrangement joins TRBV11-2 to TRBJ1-6; TRBD1 is a possible D gene (6 bases). Trimming removed 1 base from V and 6 bases from J, with 10 bases in between. Germline CDR1 reads SGHAT; CDR2 reads FQNNGV. The length of the CDR3 is 15 residues. This chain's CDR3 is CASSLVQGGNSPLHF. CDR3 nucleotide sequence: TGTGCCAGCAGCTTAGTACAGGGTGGTAATTCACCCCTCCACTTT.

V is TRBV7-2 and J is TRBJ2-7; D ambiguous. The CDR3 runs 15 residues. The germline V and J ends were trimmed by 3 bases and 0 bases, with 12 bases remaining between them. Germline loops: CDR1 SGHTA, CDR2 FQGNSA. The CDR3 sequence: CASSFLTANSYEQYF. CDR3 bases: TGTGCCAGCAGCTTTCTCACTGCGAACTCCTACGAGCAGTACTTC. Looking up the rest from reference TRBV7-2 and TRBJ2-7 gives the full variable domain: GAGVSQSPSNKVTEKGKDVELRCDPISGHTALYWYRQSLGQGLEFLIYFQGNSAPDKSGLPSDRFSAERTGGSVSTLTIQRTQQEDSAVYLCASSFLTANSYEQYFGPGTRLTVT.

The genes are TRBV4-1 and TRBJ1-1; D possibly corresponds to TRBD1 (5 bases). The CDR3 is made up of 14 amino acids. Per the germline V gene, CDR1 is MGHRA and CDR2 is YSYEKL. The V end was cut by 4 bases, the J end by 1 base, with 10 bases between. In nucleotides, the CDR3 is TGCGCCAGCAGCCCATACGACAGGAACACTGAAGCTTTCTTT. Protein sequence: CASSPYDRNTEAFF.

The chain couples TRBV7-9 to TRBJ2-2; 9 nucleotides line up with TRBD2. The CDR3 runs 15 residues. From germline, CDR1 is SEHNR and CDR2 FQNEAQ (reference sequence). V lost 3 bases to trimming and J lost 6 bases; unmatched junction nucleotides: 5. In nucleotides, the CDR3 is TGTGCCAGCAGCTTGCGGGGGGGCCTCTCCGGGGAGCTGTTTTTT. Translated: CASSLRGGLSGELFF. The whole variable domain, remainder taken from reference TRBV7-9 and TRBJ2-2, is DTGVSQNPRHKITKRGQNVTFRCDPISEHNRLYWYRQTLGQGPEFLTYFQNEAQLEKSRLLSDRFSAERPKGSFSTLEIQRTEQGDSAMYLCASSLRGGLSGELFFGEGSRLTVL.

The chain couples TRBV27 to TRBJ2-7, with 7 bases identical to TRBD2. The CDR3 covers 14 residues. Per germline, CDR1 MNHEY and CDR2 SMNVEV (reference sequence). The V and J ends lost 4 bases and 0 bases, in that order; junction bases with no gene match: 3. CDR3 region: CASSWDYISYEQYF. The DNA for the CDR3 is TGTGCCAGCAGTTGGGACTATATCTCCTACGAGCAGTACTTC.

The chain is built from TRBV30 and TRBJ1-1; 7 bases are shared with TRBD1. CDR3 length: 16 amino acids. Unmatched junction bases numbered 15, after V lost 3 bases and J lost 5 bases. The germline V gene encodes CDR1 GTSNPN and CDR2 SVGIG (reference sequence). The CDR3 DNA sequence: TGTGCCTGGAGAGGGGGCTTAGGGAAGGGGTGGACTGAAGCTTTCTTT. Amino acids: CAWRGGLGKGWTEAFF.

This CDR3 reads CASSPKGGGTGNSYEQYF. DNA of the CDR3: TGTGCCAGCAGCCCGAAAGGGGGGGGGACAGGGAACTCCTACGAGCAGTACTTC. This rearrangement joins TRBV11-2 to TRBJ2-7; 9 positions match TRBD1. CDR1 is SGHAT and CDR2 is FQNNGV in the germline V gene. CDR3 length: 18 amino acids. The ends lost 5 bases at V and 0 bases at J; junction bases unmatched: 14.

The rearrangement links TRBV4-1 to TRBJ1-1; TRBD1 matches 8 bases. Losses at the gene ends were 0 bases for V and 5 bases for J; bases not matched to a gene: 5. Germline CDR1 and CDR2: MGHRA and YSYEKL. This CDR3 has 15 amino acids. The CDR3 DNA is TGCGCCAGCAGCCAAGATACCAGGGGGCAAACTGAAGCTTTCTTT. It encodes CASSQDTRGQTEAFF.